The present entry profiles one T cell receptor (beta chain) with its context. Its antigen is currently unknown. The sample is drawn from a study of cytomegalovirus exposure and HLA in healthy donors. 60 Vbeta and 13 Jbeta primers were used in PCR. Per the original methods: In a later analysis, of around 85 million unique beta chains, about 11 million appeared in at least two donors. Some clones are missing from TCRdb's copy, which holds only in-frame ones; the method was immunoSEQ multiplex PCR. V and J calls plus clone size are reproduced from that table; the DNA served to infer D and trimming. The data show just over 150,000 clones, with about 80% seen just once and 5% to 7.5% held by the top ten. V was cut by 2 bases and J by 6 bases, with 8 bases left in between. The germline V gene has CDR1 MDHEN and CDR2 SYDVKM. This CDR3 is built from 14 residues. Study findings and constraints: Solely CMV serostatus was available to characterize immune exposure.

Specimen: PBMCs. The receptor comes from a woman in her fifties or sixties in good health and CMV-seropositive. The chain recombines TRBV28 with TRBJ1-6; no reliable D call. The CDR3 region is CASSLGPANSPLHF. The DNA of the CDR3 is TGTGCCAGCAGTTTAGGGCCAGCTAATTCACCCCTCCACTTT. Full variable domain (rest looked up from reference TRBV28 and TRBJ1-6): DVKVTQSSRYLVKRTGEKVFLECVQDMDHENMFWYRQDPGLGLRLIYFSYDVKMKEKGDIPEGYSVSREKKERFSLILESASTNQTSMYLCASSLGPANSPLHFGNGTRLTVT.